The text below deals with one TCR beta chain. The CDR3 is made up of 10 amino acids. Looked up from germline, CDR1 is DFQATT and CDR2 is SNEGSKA (reference sequence). Trimming shortened V by 1 base and J by 10 bases, and 5 bases separated the two germline ends. The source of the sample is a study of blood T cell repertoires in COVID-19. Study information: T cells, B-cell-depleted T cells, or PBMCs provided the cDNA or gDNA that served as material.

Here immunoSEQ multiplex PCR was the method, and the copy in TCRdb shows in-frame clones only, minus some. The profile shows roughly 400,000 clones, roughly 86% of them singletons. Sequencing was done on a sample of peripheral blood. The receptor comes from a woman between 55 and 75 years old with COVID-19, enrolled during active disease. This chain links TRBV20-1 with TRBJ2-1; D not certain. The CDR3 DNA reads TGCAGTGCTAGAGGAGGCGAGCAGTTCTTC. It translates to CSARGGEQFF.